This entry features one TCR beta chain sequence. The record originates from a study of blood T cell repertoires in COVID-19. The method was immunoSEQ multiplex PCR; TCRdb's version includes in-frame clones alone and lacks a portion of them. The data show about 270,000 clones, about 91% seen once. The length of the CDR3 is 13 residues. Germline CDR1 reads MGHRA; CDR2 reads YSYEKL. V was trimmed by 1 base and J by 6 bases, leaving 6 bases between them. The gene calls are TRBV4-1 and TRBJ1-4, with D uncertain. The sequence was collected from a man in his forties or fifties who had been exposed to COVID-19. Sequencing was carried out using PBMCs or T cells enriched from blood (not recorded which). The CDR3 DNA reads TGCGCCAGCAGCCAAGTGGGCGATGAAAAACTGTTTTTT. This codes for CASSQVGDEKLFF.